This T cell receptor beta chain emerged from a study of T cell responses to AZD1222 COVID-19 vaccine. Study-wide results and caveats: At baseline, just a handful of AZD1222 recipients tested seropositive. Reportedly, nearly half of unique spike TCRs recognized epitopes outside B.1.351/B.1.1.7 mutations. Clonal diversity was possibly underestimated; the donors were predominantly white British and more often female.

In regard to this clone: Antigen unknown.

Sequenced by immunoSEQ multiplex PCR; TCRdb stores in-frame clones only, minus some. Altogether approximately 99,000 clones are present, about nine tenths being singletons, with the ten largest covering approximately 3.1%. The TCR was taken from an adult in good health. The specimen was peripheral blood, collected on day 0 of MenACWY control vaccination.

The CDR3 protein is CASSQGPGTSGIEAFF. The CDR3 DNA is TGCGCCAGCAGCCAGGGACCCGGGACATCAGGGATAGAAGCTTTCTTT. The chain couples TRBV4-3 to TRBJ1-1, with D possibly being TRBD1 (6 bases). CDR1 LGHNA and CDR2 YSLEER come from the germline V gene. This CDR3 has 16 amino acids. V lost 3 bases, J lost 8 bases, and 22 bases lay in between.